The clone carrying this T cell receptor beta chain was counted ten times or more. Its antigen remains unidentified. The V gene end was trimmed by 6 bases and the J gene end by 0 bases; junction bases not matched to a gene: 8. This CDR3 is 16 amino acids long. Germline V gene sequence: CDR1 MNHEY, CDR2 SVGAGI. The time point: sample taken at primary tumor resection. A single record per CDR3 protein comes from TCRdb applying MiXCR to the 5' RACE reads. The sample comprises about 22,000 distinct CDR3 sequences, over 2.5% of which are singletons, and under 8% rests with the top ten. The data originate from a study of spatial heterogeneity in lung cancer. The overall study: Alpha-chain sequences were consistently detected less often than beta-chain sequences. Overall study results and limits: The study found that ubiquitous and regional expanded TCR counts tracked ubiquitous and regional nonsynonymous mutations, respectively. Within tumors, counts of expanded alpha and beta TCRs tracked tumor mutation counts.

Source: lung tumor tissue, taken at surgery. This sequence was found in a male donor with early-stage non-small cell lung cancer. This chain connects TRBV6-5 to TRBJ2-1, with 7 bases matching TRBD1. CDR3 amino acids: CASSLQRDSSYNEQFF. In DNA, the CDR3 is TGTGCCAGCAGCCTACAACGGGACAGCTCCTACAATGAGCAGTTCTTC.